These 2 T cell receptor beta chains were sequenced from one sample in a study of blood T cells in healthy people across ages. Primed by a sample-barcoded 5' primer and a J-beta primer mix, a second PCR proceeded for about 6 to 11 cycles. MiXCR was run by TCRdb on the 5' RACE reads, yielding one entry per CDR3 protein. The sample carries 850,000 to 1,300,000 distinct CDR3 sequences, 40% to 55% recorded once. Sequencing used blood. Receptors were obtained from a woman aged 55-69 years in good health.

The rearrangement links TRBV5-1 to TRBJ2-2; 7 bases match TRBD2. The CDR3 is 15 amino acids. V lost 1 base and J lost 1; bases outside the gene matches: 1. Germline CDR1 is SGHRS and CDR2 is YFSETQ. In DNA, the CDR3 is TGCGCCAGCAGCTTGCCTAGCGGGAACACCGGGGAGCTGTTTTTT. Its protein is CASSLPSGNTGELFF. The full variable domain, with the rest looked up from reference TRBV5-1 and TRBJ2-2, is KAGVTQTPRYLIKTRGQQVTLSCSPISGHRSVSWYQQTPGQGLQFLFEYFSETQRNKGNFPGRFSGRQFSNSRSEMNVSTLELGDSALYLCASSLPSGNTGELFFGEGSRLTVL.

The chain recombines TRBV27 with TRBJ1-1; 8 bases are shared with TRBD1. V shed 2 bases and J 5 bases; nucleotides not matched to a gene: 4. Germline loops: CDR1 MNHEY, CDR2 SMNVEV (reference sequence). The CDR3 is 14 residues long. The CDR3 nucleotides are TGTGCCAGCAGTTTAAACAGGGGGAGTACTGAAGCTTTCTTT. Its translation is CASSLNRGSTEAFF.